This T cell receptor beta chain was identified in a study of persistence of HIV-infected CD4 T cells. About the study: A larger, less memory-rich fraction responded to anti-CD3/anti-CD28 beads than to antigen. Study findings and constraints: Degenerate expanded CDR3beta sequences were enriched among CMV- and Gag-responding cells.

Sequencing used immunoSEQ version 4 in survey mode. Each sample used up to about 1 ug genomic DNA diluted to approximately 9 ng/uL. The method was immunoSEQ multiplex PCR; TCRdb's version includes in-frame clones alone and lacks a portion of them. The sample carries 40,000 to 45,000 clones, approximately 90% recorded once. V dropped 1 base and J dropped 4 bases, with 18 bases sitting between them. CDR1 and CDR2 from the germline V gene are LGHNA and YNFKEQ. The CDR3 length is 17 residues. A word on this clone: Antigen specificity is unknown.

Nonspecific anti-CD3/anti-CD28 bead stimulation represents the broad CD4+ T cell repertoire. CD4+ T cells upregulating both CD40 ligand and CD69 were sorted as responding cells. A roughly 20-hour stimulation of CD8-depleted PBMCs used anti-CD28/CD49d costimulation, CD40-blocking antibody and enfuvirtide. The chain couples TRBV4-2 to TRBJ2-3; possible D gene TRBD2, 6 bases. Sequenced material: CD4+ T cells sorted from PBMCs after roughly 18-hour stimulation, taken from a patient who received antiretroviral therapy. This receptor was identified in an adult man with HIV who was CMV-seropositive. The chain's CDR3 is CASSQGLGDWFADTQYF. CDR3 sequence (DNA): TGTGCCAGCAGCCAAGGTTTGGGGGACTGGTTTGCAGATACGCAGTATTTT.